The 7 T cell receptor beta chains below come from one sample, sequenced in a study of CD8 T cells in Susac syndrome. Random hexamers primed reverse transcription of 0.5 to 1 ug RNA. MiXCR, applied by TCRdb to the immunoSEQ multiplex PCR reads, yields one record per CDR3 protein. The repertoire consists of around 190,000 distinct CDR3 sequences, with 90% to 95% occurring once and the leading ten covering 0.09% to 0.12%. The sample was CD4+ T cells from PBMCs. These receptors came from a human donor in good health.

This chain links TRBV4-2 with TRBJ1-2, with 9 positions matching TRBD1. CDR3 size: 15 residues. V shed 4 bases and J 4 bases; nucleotides not matched to a gene: 7. The V gene's germline CDR1 is LGHNA and CDR2 YNFKEQ. CDR3 region: CASSPQGAATYGYTF. DNA of the CDR3: TGTGCCAGCAGCCCACAGGGGGCGGCGACCTATGGCTACACCTTC.

With regard to this clonotype: Relative to the germline gene, one junction end is altered; a read error may explain this. The chain links TRBV7-3 to TRBJ2-3; 9 positions match TRBD1. The V gene's germline CDR1 is SGHTA and CDR2 FQGTGA. The CDR3 contains 14 residues. In nucleotides, the CDR3 is TGTGCCTGCAGCCCGGACAGGGGCGTAGTTACGCAGTATTTT. Translation: CACSPDRGVVTQYF. The whole variable domain, remainder taken from reference TRBV7-3 and TRBJ2-3, is GAGVSQTPSNKVTEKGKYVELRCDPISGHTALYWYRQSLGQGPEFLIYFQGTGAADDSGLPNDRFFAVRPEGSVSTLKIQRTERGDSAVYLCACSPDRGVVTQYFGPGTRLTVL.

CDR3 bases: TGTGCCATCAGTGGACAGGGAGCTAACTATGGCTACACCTTC. It is translated as CAISGQGANYGYTF. The genes are TRBV10-3 and TRBJ1-2; 7 bases match TRBD1. This CDR3 spans 14 amino acids. Trimming at V came to 4 bases and at J to 0 bases, leaving 2 bases not matched to a gene. CDR1 and CDR2 from the germline V gene are ENHRY and SYGVKD.

This clonotype showed up just once. The chain joins TRBV5-1 to TRBJ1-1; D call uncertain. CDR1 SGHRS and CDR2 YFSETQ come from the germline V gene. Trimming removed 7 bases at V and 2 bases at J, with 12 bases between. CDR3 size: 13 residues. DNA of the CDR3: TGCGCCAGCTCTCAGGTTACAAACACTGAAGCTTTCTTT. It specifies CASSQVTNTEAFF.

The chain uses TRBV30 and TRBJ2-5; D uncertain. The V end lost 0 bases, the J end lost 5 bases, and 4 bases lay between the germline ends. The germline CDR1 and CDR2 sequences are GTSNPN and SVGIG (reference sequence). CDR3 size: 11 residues. CDR3 sequence (DNA): TGTGCCTGGAGTGTACTTGAGACCCAGTACTTC. Translation gives CAWSVLETQYF. The full variable domain, its missing parts supplied by reference TRBV30 and TRBJ2-5, is SQTIHQWPATLVQPVGSPLSLECTVEGTSNPNLYWYRQAAGRGLQLLFYSVGIGQISSEVPQNLSASRPQDRQFILSSKKLLLSDSGFYLCAWSVLETQYFGPGTRLLVL.

The chain joins TRBV27 to TRBJ2-2; tentative D call: TRBD1 (7 bases). This CDR3 is 13 amino acids long. Trimming shortened V by 6 bases and J by 7 bases, and 12 bases separated the two germline ends. Germline values: CDR1 MNHEY, CDR2 SMNVEV (reference sequence). CDR3 region: CASRPGGNGELFF. The CDR3 nucleotides are TGTGCCAGCAGACCAGGGGGGAACGGGGAGCTGTTTTTT.

This chain links TRBV6-2 or TRBV6-3 with TRBJ2-7; weak D call: TRBD2 (5 bases). The CDR3 is 15 amino acids. Trimming removed 2 bases at V and 5 bases at J, with 16 bases between. Germline CDR1 reads MNHEY; CDR2 reads SVGEGT. The CDR3 spells CASSYAAGRGHEQYF. CDR3 nucleotide sequence: TGTGCCAGCAGTTACGCGGCGGGCCGAGGCCACGAGCAGTACTTC.